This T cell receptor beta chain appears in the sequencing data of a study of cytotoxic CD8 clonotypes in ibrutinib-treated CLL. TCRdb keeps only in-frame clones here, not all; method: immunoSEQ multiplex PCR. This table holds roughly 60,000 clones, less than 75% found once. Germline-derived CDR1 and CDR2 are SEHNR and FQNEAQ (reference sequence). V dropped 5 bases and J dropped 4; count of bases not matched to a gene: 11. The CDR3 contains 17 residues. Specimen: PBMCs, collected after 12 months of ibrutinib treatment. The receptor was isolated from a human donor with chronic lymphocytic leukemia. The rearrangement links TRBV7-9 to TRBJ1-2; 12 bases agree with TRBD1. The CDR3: CASSPGQGAVWGYGYTF. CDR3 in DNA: TGTGCCAGCAGCCCGGGACAGGGGGCCGTCTGGGGCTATGGCTACACCTTC.